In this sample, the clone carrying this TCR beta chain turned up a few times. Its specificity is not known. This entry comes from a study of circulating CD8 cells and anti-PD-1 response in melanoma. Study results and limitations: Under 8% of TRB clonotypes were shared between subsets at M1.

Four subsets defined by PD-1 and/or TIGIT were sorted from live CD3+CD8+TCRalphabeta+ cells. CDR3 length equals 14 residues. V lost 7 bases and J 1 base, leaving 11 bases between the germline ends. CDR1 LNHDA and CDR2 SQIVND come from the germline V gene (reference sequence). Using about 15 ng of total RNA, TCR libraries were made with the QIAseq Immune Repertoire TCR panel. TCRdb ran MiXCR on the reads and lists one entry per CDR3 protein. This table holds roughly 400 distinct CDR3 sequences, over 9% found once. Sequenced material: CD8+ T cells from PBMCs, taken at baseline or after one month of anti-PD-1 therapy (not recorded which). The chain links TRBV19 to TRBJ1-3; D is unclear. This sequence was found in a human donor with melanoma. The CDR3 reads CASNWDLSGNTIYF. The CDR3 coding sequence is TGTGCCAGTAATTGGGATCTATCTGGAAACACCATATATTTT.